This TCR beta chain was captured by sequencing in a study of low-dose radiotherapy and immunotherapy resistance in tumors. Study at large: The study gave Cohort 2 1 Gy per fraction every two weeks, totaling 13 Gy over 26 weeks.

This clonotype has ten or more counts. Germline V lookup: CDR1 LGHNT, CDR2 FRNRAP. Trimming removed 4 bases at V and 6 bases at J, with 19 bases between. CDR3 length: 15 amino acids. Both TCRalpha and TCRbeta chains were reverse transcribed with V-gene-specific primers. TCRs were put through 15 to 25 PCR cycles of amplification with Phusion. A constant-region primer and the V-primer adapter served as the primer pair. MiXCR was run by TCRdb on the reads, yielding one entry per CDR3 protein. In the table there are 95,000 to 100,000 distinct CDR3 sequences, under 25% of which are singletons. Time point described: after trial treatment. Treatment indicated: LDRT plus nivolumab, ipilimumab, low-dose cyclophosphamide and aspirin (RACIN trial). Donors were administered nivolumab, ipilimumab, aspirin and low-dose cyclophosphamide, together with low-dose radiotherapy.

This TCR derives from a male donor with prostate cancer. This chain connects TRBV12-5 to TRBJ2-7; perhaps TRBD1 as D (5 bases). The source material was PBMCs, sampled after low-dose radiotherapy plus immunotherapy. The CDR3 here is CASGSPLRATGEQYF. DNA of the CDR3: TGTGCTAGTGGTTCGCCACTCAGGGCTACGGGCGAGCAGTACTTC.